Listed below are T cell receptor beta chains from one sample, sequenced in a study of Ad26.COV2.S vaccination and SARS-CoV-2 variants. Sequencing used immunoSEQ multiplex PCR; TCRdb keeps in-frame clones, though not all of them. Of more than 300,000 clones listed, roughly 86% are singletons. Specimen: peripheral blood, collected in a trial of Ad26.COV2.S vaccine versus placebo. Receptors originate from a person aged 18-65 years who received the Ad26.COV2.S COVID-19 vaccine or a placebo. Each CDR3 is given with its conserved first and last residue. A D gene is named only where the DNA matches it firmly. Some rows have no size entry. The others give once, few or many, or a class for an expanded clone.

D gene | clone size | J gene | V gene | CDR3 DNA | CDR3 protein
NA | NA | TRBJ2-7 | TRBV27 | TGTGCCAGCAGTCGTGGACGGGGGAACTACGAGCAGTACTTC | CASSRGRGNYEQYF
NA | NA | TRBJ1-4 | TRBV7-2 | TGTGCCAGCAGCTTATTAGGAGACAGAAGTAATGAAAAACTGTTTTTT | CASSLLGDRSNEKLFF
TRBD1 | NA | TRBJ2-1 | TRBV5-1 | TGCGCCAGCAGCTTGGCCCCAGACAGGGGAGCAAATGAGCAGTTCTTC | CASSLAPDRGANEQFF
NA | NA | TRBJ1-1 | TRBV2 | TGTGCCAGCATTGGAGGGACCGTGAACACTGAAGCTTTCTTT | CASIGGTVNTEAFF
NA | NA | TRBJ1-2 | TRBV5-3 | TGTGCCAGAAGCCATGAAACCGAGAACTATGGCTACACCTTC | CARSHETENYGYTF
NA | NA | TRBJ1-4 | TRBV6-1 | TGTGCCAGCAGTGAAGACCGACTTAATGAAAAACTGTTTTTT | CASSEDRLNEKLFF
TRBD2 | once | TRBJ2-3 | TRBV5-6 | TGTGCCAGCAGCTTACGACTAGCGGGCGGGTCTGATACGCAGTATTTT | CASSLRLAGGSDTQYF
NA | few | TRBJ1-1 | TRBV4-3 | TGCGCCAGCAGCCAAGTCCCTACAGAGAACACTGAAGCTTTCTTT | CASSQVPTENTEAFF
TRBD1 | NA | TRBJ1-1 | TRBV5-1 | TGCGCCAGCAGCTTGGCCGTGTCAGGGGGCGCGGGGAGGACTGAAGCTTTCTTT | CASSLAVSGGAGRTEAFF
NA | once | TRBJ2-3 | TRBV24-1 | TGTGCCACCAGTGATCCGAAGAAGGATACGCAGTATTTT | CATSDPKKDTQYF
TRBD1 | NA | TRBJ1-1 | TRBV7-2 | TGTGCCAGCAGCTTAGATATCAGGGGGGCTGAAGCTTTCTTT | CASSLDIRGAEAFF
NA | NA | TRBJ2-2 | TRBV12-3/TRBV12-4 | TGTGCCAGCACCTCAAGCGGCAGGGAGCTGTTTTTT | CASTSSGRELFF
TRBD1 | NA | TRBJ1-3 | TRBV6-5 | TGTGCCAGCAAGGGACAGCTCTCTGGAAACACCATATATTTT | CASKGQLSGNTIYF
NA | NA | TRBJ2-7 | TRBV11-2 | TGTGCCAGCAGCTCTAGGGGTGGGGTCTACGAGCAGTACTTC | CASSSRGGVYEQYF
TRBD2 | NA | TRBJ2-7 | TRBV27 | TGTGCCAGCAGTTTAGGGGTGGGACTAGGGCAGTACTTC | CASSLGVGLGQYF
NA | once | TRBJ1-6 | TRBV12-3/TRBV12-4 | TGTGCCAGCAGGACTCGGGATTCACCCCTCCACTTT | CASRTRDSPLHF
NA | NA | TRBJ1-4 | TRBV4-3 | TGCGCCAGCAGCCAAGACCGGGGGCTCGGACTGTTTTTT | CASSQDRGLGLFF
NA | many | TRBJ1-2 | TRBV6-6 | TGTGCCAGCAGCCCGGGAATGGACTATGGCTACACCTTC | CASSPGMDYGYTF
NA | NA | TRBJ1-2 | TRBV12-3/TRBV12-4 | TGTGCCAGCAGTTTAGAACTCCTTTATGGCTACACCTTC | CASSLELLYGYTF
NA | NA | TRBJ1-6 | TRBV3-1/TRBV3-2 | TGTGCCAGCAGCCAAGTGCTCCTGGGTCCGAGGACAGTCCATCTTTCCCTCCACTTT | CASSQVLLGPRTVHLSLHF
TRBD1 | few | TRBJ1-1 | TRBV6-5 | TGTGCCAGCAGAACACCGGGACAGTTGCAGGAAGCTTTCTTT | CASRTPGQLQEAFF
NA | NA | TRBJ2-7 | TRBV18 | TGTGCCAGCTCACCTGGCGGAGGGCGGGCAGGGGAGCAGTACTTC | CASSPGGGRAGEQYF
NA | NA | TRBJ1-1 | TRBV6-2/TRBV6-3 | TGTGCCAGCAGTTACCCCTCAGATAGGGCTTTGAACACTGAAGCTTTCTTT | CASSYPSDRALNTEAFF
NA | few | TRBJ1-6 | TRBV19 | TGTGCCAGTAGTACCCGACGATATTCACCCCTCCACTTT | CASSTRRYSPLHF
NA | once | TRBJ2-6 | TRBV18 | TGTGCCAGCTCACCACAGGCCTTCTCTGGGGCCAACGTCCTGACTTTC | CASSPQAFSGANVLTF
TRBD1 | few | TRBJ2-5 | TRBV3-1/TRBV3-2 | TGTGCCAGCAGCCGAGGTTCGGGACAGGGGGAAGAGACCCAGTACTTC | CASSRGSGQGEETQYF
TRBD1 | NA | TRBJ2-2 | TRBV5-4 | TGTGCCAGCACCCCCGGACAGGGTACCACCGGGGAGCTGTTTTTT | CASTPGQGTTGELFF
NA | NA | TRBJ2-2 | TRBV6-1 | TGTGCCAGCAGTGAAAGTTGGGCCGGGGAGCTGTTTTTT | CASSESWAGELFF
NA | NA | TRBJ1-3 | TRBV6-5 | TGTGCCAGCAGTTACTCCGCAGACTCTGGAAACACCATATATTTT | CASSYSADSGNTIYF
NA | NA | TRBJ2-7 | TRBV18 | TGTGCCAGCTCACCACCAAGTACGCCCACCTACGAGCAGTACTTC | CASSPPSTPTYEQYF
TRBD1 | NA | TRBJ2-2 | TRBV18 | TGTGCCAGCTCACCGGGACAGGGTGGCACCGGGGAGCTGTTTTTT | CASSPGQGGTGELFF
NA | NA | TRBJ2-7 | TRBV3-1/TRBV3-2 | TGTGCCAGCAGCCAAGCTGGGGGTACCTACGAGCAGTACTTC | CASSQAGGTYEQYF
NA | NA | TRBJ1-6 | TRBV6-1 | TGTGCCAGCAGTGAGAGGGGTGCTTTCTCCTATAATTCACCCCTCCACTTT | CASSERGAFSYNSPLHF
NA | NA | TRBJ1-1 | TRBV7-6 | TGTGCCAGTCTGGAGCTACCCATGAACACTGAAGCTTTCTTT | CASLELPMNTEAFF